A selection of T cell receptor beta chains follows, all from one sample in a study of blood T cell repertoires in COVID-19. Libraries were prepared by immunoSEQ multiplex PCR; TCRdb keeps only in-frame clonotypes and omits some of them. The sample records tens of thousands of clones, more than 75% being singletons. Source material: peripheral blood. The receptors come from a human donor in a cohort sampled during active COVID-19. The CDR3 runs from the conserved cysteine through the conserved F or W. Fields, in order: J gene, V gene, D gene, clone size, CDR3 protein, CDR3 DNA. A D gene is named only where the DNA matches it firmly. A row's size may be missing; if present it is once, few, many or a size class.

TRBJ1-5 TRBV19 . . CASSIWSRGGNQPQHF TGTGCCAGTAGTATATGGTCCAGGGGCGGCAATCAGCCCCAGCATTTT
TRBJ2-7 TRBV19 TRBD2 . CASSRLAGGRSEQYF TGTGCCAGTAGCAGGCTAGCGGGAGGTAGAAGCGAGCAGTACTTC
TRBJ1-1 TRBV28 TRBD1 . CASSPYRTGVTEAFF TGTGCCAGCAGTCCCTATAGGACAGGGGTCACTGAAGCTTTCTTT
TRBJ2-6 TRBV5-4 . once CASTEAGFSGANVLTF TGTGCCAGCACCGAAGCAGGGTTCTCTGGGGCCAACGTCCTGACTTTC
TRBJ2-1 TRBV5-4 TRBD1 . CASSLAGTGGYNEQFF TGTGCCAGCAGCTTGGCGGGGACAGGGGGCTACAATGAGCAGTTCTTC
TRBJ1-5 TRBV30 . once CAWRGPGGNQPQHF TGTGCCTGGAGGGGGCCGGGAGGCAATCAGCCCCAGCATTTT
TRBJ1-1 TRBV3-1/TRBV3-2 . once CASSQMRTEAFF TGTGCCAGCAGCCAAATGCGAACTGAAGCTTTCTTT
TRBJ1-6 TRBV18 . . CASSPKGANSPLHF TGTGCCAGCTCACCCAAAGGGGCTAATTCACCCCTCCACTTT
TRBJ2-7 TRBV19 TRBD1 . CASSRTGQGIYEQYF TGTGCCAGTAGTAGGACGGGACAGGGAATCTACGAGCAGTACTTC
TRBJ1-3 TRBV5-1 . few CASSLGTGSGDTIYF TGCGCCAGCAGCTTGGGAACAGGGAGTGGAGACACCATATATTTT
TRBJ2-7 TRBV28 TRBD2 once CASSFIAGGSYEQYF TGTGCCAGCAGCTTTATAGCGGGAGGGTCCTACGAGCAGTACTTC
TRBJ1-1 TRBV9 TRBD1 . CASNRDRGSGEAFF TGTGCCAGCAACAGGGACAGGGGGTCTGGTGAAGCTTTCTTT